This T cell receptor beta chain came from a study of cytomegalovirus exposure and HLA in healthy donors. Study conclusions and caveats: Previously analyzed data showed that most TCR beta V segments were productive at a frequency of about 87% or about 30%.

This clone was detected only a few times. Its antigen is still unknown. The study ran its PCR with 60 Vbeta and 13 Jbeta primers. Produced via immunoSEQ multiplex PCR; TCRdb's table is partial and in-frame only. The data show approximately 160,000 clones, about 80% seen once. This clonotype was sampled from a man aged 35 to 55 in good health and CMV-seronegative. Material for sequencing was PBMCs.

The CDR3 reads CASSRDTLSRLNTEAFF. CDR3 in DNA: TGTGCCAGCTCCCGAGACACATTAAGCCGACTGAACACTGAAGCTTTCTTT. The chain uses TRBV18 and TRBJ1-1; no firm D call. This CDR3 is built from 17 residues. The germline V gene has CDR1 KGHSH and CDR2 LQKENI. V dropped 6 bases and J dropped 0 bases, with 20 bases sitting between them.